This T cell receptor beta chain is drawn from a study of blood T cell repertoires in COVID-19. Trimming stripped 2 bases from V and 4 bases from J, with 8 bases between. In germline, CDR1 is MDHEN, CDR2 SYDVKM. The CDR3 extends over 14 amino acids. This clone was detected only once. As originally analysed: Nucleated cell counts were estimated from reference gene primer amplification. Produced via immunoSEQ multiplex PCR; TCRdb's table is partial and in-frame only. V, J and clone size are those of that table, while D and trimming were read from the DNA. The table shows tens of thousands of clones, with approximately 80% occurring only once.

Sequencing was done on a sample of peripheral blood. V gene TRBV28 combines with J gene TRBJ1-4; no firm D call. This TCR came from a man between 65 and 80 years old with active or convalescent COVID-19. CDR3 bases: TGTGCCAGCAGTTTAGGCCGCCGTAATGAAAAACTGTTTTTT. It encodes CASSLGRRNEKLFF.